This is a list of T cell receptor beta chains from one sample in a study of blood T cell repertoires in COVID-19. The method was immunoSEQ multiplex PCR; TCRdb's version includes in-frame clones alone and lacks a portion of them. The table lists 200,000 or so clones, about 80% of them singletons. Material: peripheral blood. These receptor sequences come from a human donor with acute or convalescent COVID-19. The donor label of this sample is uncertain. The CDR3 runs from the conserved cysteine through the conserved F or W. The order of the fields is J gene, V gene, D gene, clone size, CDR3 DNA, CDR3 protein. D genes are given only for firm matches. Only part of the rows carry a size: once, few, many, or a class if the clone is expanded.

J gene: TRBJ1-5; V gene: TRBV11-2; D gene: TRBD1; clone size: NA; CDR3 DNA: TGTGCCAGCAGTTCACAGGGGAAACATCAGCCCCAGCATTTT; CDR3 protein: CASSSQGKHQPQHF
J gene: TRBJ2-1; V gene: TRBV3-1/TRBV3-2; D gene: TRBD2; clone size: NA; CDR3 DNA: TGTGCCAGCAGCCAAGTAGCGGGAGCGGTTGAGCAGTTCTTC; CDR3 protein: CASSQVAGAVEQFF
J gene: TRBJ2-3; V gene: TRBV2; D gene: TRBD2; clone size: NA; CDR3 DNA: TGTGCCAGCAGTGTCGGACTAGCGGAATACACAGATACGCAGTATTTT; CDR3 protein: CASSVGLAEYTDTQYF
J gene: TRBJ2-1; V gene: TRBV29-1; D gene: TRBD2; clone size: NA; CDR3 DNA: TGCAGCGTCGGTCGACTAGCGGGAGGGAATGAGCAGTTCTTC; CDR3 protein: CSVGRLAGGNEQFF
J gene: TRBJ2-7; V gene: TRBV6-5; D gene: NA; clone size: NA; CDR3 DNA: TGTGCCACTGCGTACGACGAGCAGTACTTC; CDR3 protein: CATAYDEQYF
J gene: TRBJ2-1; V gene: TRBV18; D gene: NA; clone size: NA; CDR3 DNA: TGTGCCAGCTCACCCGGAGGAGGCCTCTACAATGAGCAGTTCTTC; CDR3 protein: CASSPGGGLYNEQFF
J gene: TRBJ2-7; V gene: TRBV6-6; D gene: NA; clone size: NA; CDR3 DNA: TGTGCCAGCAGTTATGCAACGGGAGTCTACGAGCAGTACTTC; CDR3 protein: CASSYATGVYEQYF
J gene: TRBJ2-2; V gene: TRBV4-1; D gene: TRBD2; clone size: NA; CDR3 DNA: TGCGCCAGCAGCCAAACGGGACTAGCGGGAGCAGATACCGGGGAGCTGTTTTTT; CDR3 protein: CASSQTGLAGADTGELFF
J gene: TRBJ2-3; V gene: TRBV18; D gene: NA; clone size: once; CDR3 DNA: TGTGCCAGCTCAACAGGGTACACAGATACGCAGTATTTT; CDR3 protein: CASSTGYTDTQYF
J gene: TRBJ2-5; V gene: TRBV4-1; D gene: TRBD2; clone size: NA; CDR3 DNA: TGCGCCAGCAGCCAAGATCCAGCGGGAAGGACAGAGACCCAGTACTTC; CDR3 protein: CASSQDPAGRTETQYF
J gene: TRBJ1-5; V gene: TRBV10-2; D gene: NA; clone size: NA; CDR3 DNA: TGCGCCAGCAGTTTTGACAGGCTCAATCAGCCCCAGCATTTT; CDR3 protein: CASSFDRLNQPQHF
J gene: TRBJ2-2; V gene: TRBV2; D gene: TRBD1; clone size: NA; CDR3 DNA: TGTGCCAGCAGGCCCGGGACAGGAAACACCGGGGAGCTGTTTTTT; CDR3 protein: CASRPGTGNTGELFF
J gene: TRBJ2-2; V gene: TRBV2; D gene: TRBD2; clone size: NA; CDR3 DNA: TGTGCCAGCAGTGAGGCTAGCGGGAACACCGGGGAGCTGTTTTTT; CDR3 protein: CASSEASGNTGELFF
J gene: TRBJ2-7; V gene: TRBV5-1; D gene: TRBD1; clone size: NA; CDR3 DNA: TGCGCCAGCAGCTTGGAGGGGACAGGGGGCTTCTACGAGCAGTACTTC; CDR3 protein: CASSLEGTGGFYEQYF
J gene: TRBJ2-1; V gene: TRBV7-3; D gene: TRBD1; clone size: NA; CDR3 DNA: TGTGCCAGCAGCTTGGGACAGGGGGCGCATAATGAGCAGTTCTTC; CDR3 protein: CASSLGQGAHNEQFF
J gene: TRBJ1-5; V gene: TRBV12-3/TRBV12-4; D gene: TRBD1; clone size: NA; CDR3 DNA: TGTGCCAGCAGTGACAGGGTCCCGGAGCCCCAGCATTTT; CDR3 protein: CASSDRVPEPQHF
J gene: TRBJ2-7; V gene: TRBV10-3; D gene: NA; clone size: NA; CDR3 DNA: TGTGCCATCAGTGGGGCCAGCTCCTACGAGCAGTACTTC; CDR3 protein: CAISGASSYEQYF
J gene: TRBJ1-4; V gene: TRBV7-8; D gene: TRBD1; clone size: NA; CDR3 DNA: TGTGCCAGCAGCTTAGGTCCAGGGGGTAATGAAAAACTGTTTTTT; CDR3 protein: CASSLGPGGNEKLFF
J gene: TRBJ2-7; V gene: TRBV19; D gene: NA; clone size: NA; CDR3 DNA: TGTGCCAGTAGCAAAGCCCAGACAGACTACGAGCAGTACTTC; CDR3 protein: CASSKAQTDYEQYF
J gene: TRBJ1-4; V gene: TRBV21-1; D gene: NA; clone size: few; CDR3 DNA: TGTGCCAGCAGCCCCAGGGACTTAGGGGGCGAAAAACTGTTTTTT; CDR3 protein: CASSPRDLGGEKLFF
J gene: TRBJ2-3; V gene: TRBV21-1; D gene: NA; clone size: NA; CDR3 DNA: TGTGCCAGCAGCAAGACGGTGCTAGCGGGAGTGAGCACAGATACGCAGTATTTT; CDR3 protein: CASSKTVLAGVSTDTQYF
J gene: TRBJ2-3; V gene: TRBV10-2; D gene: NA; clone size: once; CDR3 DNA: TGCGCCAGCAAGACTAGTGTGAGCACAGATACGCAGTATTTT; CDR3 protein: CASKTSVSTDTQYF